The present TCR beta chain was sequenced within a study of early T cells in non-severe SARS-CoV-2 infection. Via MiXCR, TCRdb re-called the 5' RACE reads, giving one row per CDR3 protein. The table records 50,000 to 60,000 distinct CDR3 sequences, approximately 8% of them present only once. Trimming took off 1 base at V and 0 bases at J, with 10 bases between the two ends. The CDR3 sequence is 17 residues long. This clonotype was counted ten times or more. The V gene is TRBV12-3 or TRBV12-4, the J gene TRBJ1-6; D possibly corresponds to TRBD1 (5 bases). The sample consisted of whole blood, taken at baseline. The source of this sequence is an adult who was a healthcare worker with PCR-confirmed SARS-CoV-2 infection or an uninfected control (not recorded which). CDR3 protein: CASSLDRDLSYNSPLHF. CDR3 nucleotides: TGTGCCAGCAGTTTAGATCGGGACCTCTCCTATAATTCACCCCTCCACTTT.